This is a list of T cell receptor beta chains from one sample in a study of tumor and adjacent non-tumor tissue in lung cancer. TCRdb ran MiXCR on the multiplex PCR reads and lists one entry per CDR3 protein. This sample carries some 120,000 distinct CDR3 sequences, about 66% of them seen once, and the ten largest clones take over 10%. The sequenced sample consisted of lung tumor tissue. These TCRs come from a man younger than 45 with non-small cell lung cancer. Each CDR3 is given with its conserved first and last residue. Fields, in order: V gene, J gene, D gene, clone size, CDR3 protein, CDR3 DNA. D genes are given only for firm matches. Not all rows give a size; the values are once, few, many and, for expanded clones, a class.

TRBV5-3	TRBJ1-6	-	-	CVRSLLRTTSSYNSPLHF	TGTGTCAGAAGCTTGTTGCGGACGACGAGCTCCTATAATTCACCCCTCCACTTT
TRBV5-6	TRBJ2-5	-	once	CASSLVDAGETQYF	TGTGCCAGCAGCTTGGTGGACGCGGGTGAGACCCAGTACTTC
TRBV11-2	TRBJ2-5	TRBD1	-	CASSLGTGQEIQYF	TGTGCAAGCAGCCTAGGGACAGGCCAAGAGATCCAGTACTTC
TRBV12-5	TRBJ1-5	-	-	CTSGLWERNNQPQHF	TGTACTAGTGGTTTGTGGGAAAGGAACAATCAACCCCAGCATTTT
TRBV12-3/TRBV12-4	TRBJ1-4	TRBD1	-	CASSFTTGGENLFF	TGCGCCAGCAGTTTTACGACAGGGGGTGAAAACCTATTTTTT
TRBV4-1	TRBJ2-3	-	-	CASSQDLGPNQPQYF	TGCGCCAGCAGCCAAGATCTGGGCCCTAATCAGCCCCAGTATTTT
TRBV15	TRBJ2-3	-	-	CATSRDGEEDTQYF	TGTGCCACCAGCAGAGATGGGGAGGAAGATACGCAGTATTTT
TRBV20-1	TRBJ2-7	-	-	CSARDRRASSYEQYF	TGCAGTGCTAGAGATCGTAGGGCCTCTTCCTACGAGCAGTACTTC
TRBV19	TRBJ1-4	-	once	CASRAGYRREKLFF	TGTGCCAGTAGGGCGGGTTACAGACGCGAAAAACTGTTTTTT
TRBV11-2	TRBJ2-5	-	-	CTSSRMGGAQETQYF	TGTACCAGCAGCCGTATGGGGGGGGCACAAGAGACCCAGTACTTC
TRBV29-1	TRBJ2-2	-	few	CSGGDRAGGELFF	TGCAGCGGGGGGGATAGGGCCGGCGGGGAGCTGTTTTTC
TRBV6-5	TRBJ1-2	-	-	CASSYLGPGGNYGYTF	TGTGCCAGCAGTTACCTCGGGCCCGGGGGGAACTACGGCTACACCTTC
TRBV6-5	TRBJ2-3	-	-	CASSYRGSGETQYF	TGTGCCAGCAGTTATCGAGGGTCGGGGGAGACGCAGTATTTT
TRBV6-7	TRBJ2-1	TRBD2	-	CASSYPDPGLVGETVAHEQSF	TGTGCCAGCAGTTACCCGGATCCCGGACTAGTGGGAGAAACGGTAGCACATGAGCAGTCCTTC
TRBV4-2	TRBJ2-3	TRBD1	-	CVISQDPGQGADTQYF	TGTGTCATCAGCCAAGATCCGGGACAGGGGGCAGATACGCAGTATTTT
TRBV4-1	TRBJ2-2	TRBD2	-	CASSLGTSGDTGKLFF	TGCGCCAGCAGCCTAGGGACTAGCGGGGACACCGGGAAGCTGTTTTTT
TRBV6-5	TRBJ1-3	-	-	CASSQRGGSGNTIYF	TGTGCCAGCAGCCAGAGAGGGGGCTCTGGAAACACCATATATTTT
TRBV29-1	TRBJ1-1	-	-	CNVDSAYKNTGAFF	TGCAACGTTGACTCAGCCTACAAGAACACTGGAGCTTTCTTT
TRBV11-2	TRBJ2-1	-	-	CTSSLDRINEQFF	TGTACCAGCAGCTTAGACAGGATTAATGAGCAGTTCTTC
TRBV5-1	TRBJ1-1	-	-	CASSQQAVGTEAFF	TGCGCCAGCAGCCAACAGGCTGTCGGCACTGAAGCTTTCTTT
TRBV10-3	TRBJ2-1	TRBD1	few	CGISDWGQGGDEQFF	TGTGGCATCAGTGATTGGGGACAGGGGGGAGACGAGCAGTTCTTC
TRBV6-2/TRBV6-3	TRBJ2-2	-	-	CASSYRLGDPGTGDLFF	TGTGCCAGCAGTTACCGTCTAGGGGATCCGGGTACCGGGGACTTGTTTTTT
TRBV24-1	TRBJ2-7	-	-	CVTSDPTNSMSKEQYF	TGTGTCACCAGTGACCCTACAAATTCGATGAGTAAGGAGCAGTACTTT
TRBV2	TRBJ2-7	-	-	CASSWDSGIEQYF	TGTGCCAGCTCATGGGACTCTGGCATCGAGCAGTACTTC
TRBV5-6	TRBJ1-5	-	-	CTSSSRTRGQPQHF	TGTACCAGCAGCTCCAGGACGCGGGGACAGCCCCAGCATTTT
TRBV20-1	TRBJ2-7	TRBD1	-	CSASSTGRDEQYF	TGCAGTGCTAGTTCGACAGGGAGAGACGAGCAGTATTTC
TRBV12-3/TRBV12-4	TRBJ2-1	-	-	CASRKLAGEQSF	TGTGCTAGCAGAAAACTAGCCGGGGAGCAGTCCTTC
TRBV5-6	TRBJ2-6	-	many	CASSLEGRGANVLTF	TGTGCCAGCAGCTTAGAGGGACGTGGGGCCAACGTCCTGACTTTC
TRBV20-1	TRBJ1-6	-	-	CSPSGEQVRSPLHF	TGCAGTCCTAGTGGGGAACAGGTGCGATCACCCCTCCACTTT
TRBV12-3/TRBV12-4	TRBJ1-6	-	-	CAGRKPGPSNSPLHF	TGTGCCGGCAGAAAGCCGGGACCTAGTAATTCACCCCTCCACTTT
TRBV6-5	TRBJ1-5	-	-	CACSCPLARNQPQHF	TGTGCCTGCAGTTGCCCCCTCGCTCGCAATCAGCCCCAGCATTTT
TRBV6-4	TRBJ2-4	TRBD1	-	CASSEAGGNIQYF	TGTGCCAGCAGTGAGGCAGGGGGAAACATTCAGTACTTC
TRBV6-6	TRBJ1-1	-	many	CASRPQGTEAFF	TGTGCCAGCAGACCACAGGGCACTGAAGCTTTCTTT
TRBV20-1	TRBJ1-2	TRBD1	once	CNASTGGDYGYTF	TGCAATGCTAGCACAGGGGGCGACTATGGCTACACCTTC
TRBV4-3	TRBJ2-7	-	-	CASSPAHRSNEQYF	TGCGCCAGCAGCCCCGCCCACAGGTCCAACGAGCAGTACTTC
TRBV4-2	TRBJ2-7	TRBD2	-	CASSQVQASGSSYGQYF	TGTGCCAGCAGCCAAGTACAAGCTAGCGGGAGCTCCTACGGGCAGTACTTC
TRBV12-5	TRBJ2-2	-	-	CATSREYPSRELFF	TGTGCTACCTCTCGGGAATACCCTTCTCGGGAGCTGTTTTTT
TRBV6-1	TRBJ2-1	-	-	CASSAAGAINEQFF	TGTGCCAGCAGCGCCGCGGGGGCTATCAATGAGCAGTTCTTC
TRBV6-2/TRBV6-3	TRBJ2-1	-	-	CSSSPGRGYNEQFF	TGTTCCAGCAGTCCGGGACGGGGCTATAATGAGCAGTTCTTC
TRBV24-1	TRBJ2-1	-	few	CATRTAPYNEQFF	TGTGCCACCAGAACCGCTCCATACAATGAGCAGTTCTTC
TRBV14	TRBJ2-5	TRBD2	-	CASSQDRVRETQYF	TGTGCCAGCAGCCAAGATCGAGTGCGGGAGACCCAATACTTC
TRBV30	TRBJ2-2	TRBD2	-	CAWRASGGTGELFF	TGTGCCTGGAGGGCTAGCGGGGGGACCGGGGAGCTGTTTTTT
TRBV11-3	TRBJ2-6	-	-	CTSSHSRSGANVLTF	TGTACCAGCAGCCACAGCCGCTCTGGGGCCAACGTCCTAACTTTC
TRBV20-1	TRBJ2-1	TRBD2	many	CSARDPRTSGSRNEQFF	TGCAGTGCTAGAGATCCCAGGACTAGCGGGAGTCGCAATGAGCAGTTCTTC
TRBV20-1	TRBJ2-1	-	-	CGARYGASYNEQFF	TGCGGTGCTAGATACGGGGCCTCATATAATGAGCAGTTCTTC
TRBV29-1	TRBJ2-1	TRBD2	-	CSVDSRLAGLRNEQFF	TGCAGCGTCGATAGTCGGCTAGCGGGATTGCGGAATGAGCAGTTCTTC
TRBV5-6	TRBJ2-2	TRBD1	-	CASSLRVGQIRTGELFF	TGTGCCAGCAGCTTGAGGGTGGGACAGATTCGCACCGGGGAGCTGTTTTTT
TRBV6-6	TRBJ2-1	-	many	CASSYSTAPTYNEQFF	TGTGCCAGCAGTTACTCGACAGCCCCTACCTACAATGAGCAGTTCTTC
TRBV11-2	TRBJ2-7	-	large	CASSLTGRGEQYF	TGTGCCAGCAGCTTGACAGGCCGAGGCGAGCAGTACTTC
TRBV20-1	TRBJ1-2	TRBD1	few	CSVVDRGSSYTF	TGCAGTGTAGTGGACAGGGGGTCGAGCTACACCTTC
TRBV4-1	TRBJ1-2	-	-	CASSQDSTGTRSLYRYTF	TGCGCCAGCAGCCAGGATTCAACCGGGACAAGAAGTCTCTATCGCTACACCTTC
TRBV30	TRBJ2-2	-	-	CAWSARLARVGNTGELFF	TGTGCCTGGAGTGCTAGGCTAGCGAGAGTGGGGAACACCGGGGAGCTGTTTTTT
TRBV20-1	TRBJ2-2	TRBD1	-	CNDAKQGSNTGELFF	TGCAATGATGCCAAACAGGGGTCGAACACCGGGGAACTGTTTTTT
TRBV11-3	TRBJ2-3	-	-	CASSCEHTDTQYF	TGTGCCAGCAGCTGTGAACACACAGATACCCAGTATTTT
TRBV20-1	TRBJ2-3	-	-	CNASILAVDTQYF	TGCAATGCTAGTATCCTAGCAGTAGATACGCAGTATTTT
TRBV20-1	TRBJ2-7	TRBD2	-	CSARAAGGYNEQYF	TGCAGTGCTAGAGCCGCGGGAGGCTACAATGAGCAGTACTTC
TRBV11-2	TRBJ2-5	-	-	CASSFGITEIQYF	TGTGCCAGCAGCTTCGGCATTACAGAGATACAGTACTTC